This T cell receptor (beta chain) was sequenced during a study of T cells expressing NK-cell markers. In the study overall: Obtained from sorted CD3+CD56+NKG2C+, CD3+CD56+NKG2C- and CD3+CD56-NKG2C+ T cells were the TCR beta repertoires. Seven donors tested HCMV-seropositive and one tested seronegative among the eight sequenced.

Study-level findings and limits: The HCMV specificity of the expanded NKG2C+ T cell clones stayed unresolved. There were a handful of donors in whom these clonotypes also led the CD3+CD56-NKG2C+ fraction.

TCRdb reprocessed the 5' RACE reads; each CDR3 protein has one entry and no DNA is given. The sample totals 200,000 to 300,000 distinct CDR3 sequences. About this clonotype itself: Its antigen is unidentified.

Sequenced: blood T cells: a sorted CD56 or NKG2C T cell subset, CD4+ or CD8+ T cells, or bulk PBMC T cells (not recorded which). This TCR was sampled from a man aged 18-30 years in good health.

CDR3 amino acids: CAWHQTPDNYGYTF. The V gene is TRBV30, the J gene TRBJ1-2; the D call of TRBD1 rests on TCRdb alone, since no DNA is present to check it. Germline loops: CDR1 GTSNPN, CDR2 SVGIG (reference sequence). CDR3 length equals 14 residues. The complete variable domain, with remaining parts taken from reference TRBV30 and TRBJ1-2, reads SQTIHQWPATLVQPVGSPLSLECTVEGTSNPNLYWYRQAAGRGLQLLFYSVGIGQISSEVPQNLSASRPQDRQFILSSKKLLLSDSGFYLCAWHQTPDNYGYTFGSGTRLTVV.